The entry below gives a single T cell receptor beta chain sequence along with its context. No antigen is known for it. This sample is drawn from a study of cytomegalovirus exposure and HLA in healthy donors. Study outcomes and limitations: Associated with cytomegalovirus, according to the listing, were around 160 TCR beta chains.

Data came from immunoSEQ multiplex PCR; TCRdb stores just in-frame clones and leaves some out. The repertoire holds roughly 250,000 clones, with 90% as singletons. This CDR3 is built from 14 residues. The V and J ends lost 8 bases and 4 bases, in that order; junction bases with no gene match: 10. The germline CDR1 and CDR2 sequences are KGHSH and LQKENI. Sequenced: PBMCs. This chain links TRBV18 with TRBJ1-2, with 7 bases matching TRBD1. This TCR derives from a young woman in good health and CMV-seronegative. The CDR3 is CASTNPTGVYGYTF. CDR3 in DNA: TGTGCCAGCACTAACCCAACAGGGGTCTATGGCTACACCTTC. The whole variable domain, remainder taken from reference TRBV18 and TRBJ1-2, is NAGVMQNPRHLVRRRGQEARLRCSPMKGHSHVYWYRQLPEEGLKFMVYLQKENIIDESGMPKERFSAEFPKEGPSILRIQQVVRGDSAAYFCASTNPTGVYGYTFGSGTRLTVV.